Listed below are T cell receptor beta chains from one sample, sequenced in a study of CD4 T cells in relation to SARS-CoV-2 and coronaviruses. Their antigens remain unidentified. Only in-frame clones appear in the TCRdb table, and some are missing; sequencing was by immunoSEQ multiplex PCR. The sample holds about 24,000 clones; around 74% are singletons and the top ten take roughly 12%. Sequencing input: CD4+ T cells from PBMCs, cultured in vitro. The source of these receptors is a human donor in good health. CDR3s include the opening cysteine and the closing phenylalanine or tryptophan. The order of the fields is clone size, V gene, CDR3 protein. For some rows the clone size is stated as once, few or many, or as a class when expanded; others skip it.

-,TRBV19,CASNDRGSEKLFF
-,TRBV19,CASSYVPTNQPQHF
few,TRBV3-1/TRBV3-2,CASRLDNEQFF
-,TRBV11-2,CASSLRTTAGELFF
-,TRBV7-7,CASSLTAGGTSNEQFF
once,TRBV6-1,CASSEARFVKGLFF
-,TRBV9,CASSVDSGNTPLEQYF
-,TRBV5-1,CASSRPSAGELFF
-,TRBV29-1,CSVAVAGGFQETQYF
-,TRBV3-1/TRBV3-2,CASSYSGSEDGELFF
few,TRBV10-1,CASSENRGMNTEAFF
-,TRBV28,CASSPKGTGAVRETQYF
few,TRBV29-1,CSALGRLNTEAFF
-,TRBV6-5,CASSPTWGAFEKLFF